A single sample gave rise to the 9 T cell receptor beta chains below, sequenced in a study of blood T cells in healthy people across ages (dated by TCRdb to 2014 to 2015). Library creation used 5' RACE. Reads for this sample came from an Illumina HiSeq 2500. The second PCR ran for about 6 to 12 cycles and used a J-beta primer mix along with a sample-barcoded 5' primer. In-frame beta chains were kept once TCRdb had trimmed the public reads at Q25 with fastp and called clones with MiXCR. Identical CDR3 protein sequences are pooled into one entry, listed with their most common genes and DNA. This sample comprises about 280,000 distinct CDR3 sequences, 25% to 30% of them detected only once. Of the sample, approximately 28% falls within the top ten clones. The sequencing sample was made of blood. These TCRs come from a woman in her 70s in good health.

The rearrangement joins TRBV3-1 to TRBJ2-5; maybe TRBD2 (6 bases). V was trimmed by 1 base and J by 7 bases, leaving 7 bases between them. This CDR3 has 12 residues. Germline assignment: CDR1 LGHDT and CDR2 YNNKEL (reference sequence). The CDR3 region is CASSQGRGTQYF. The CDR3 region has the DNA TGTGCCAGCAGCCAAGGGAGGGGGACCCAGTACTTC.

CDR3 loop: CASTHGANNQPQHF. As DNA, the CDR3 is TGTGCCAGCACCCACGGCGCCAACAATCAGCCCCAGCATTTT. The chain links TRBV12-3 or TRBV12-4 to TRBJ1-5; D uncertain. This CDR3 spans 14 amino acids. Between the trimmed V and J ends, which lost 7 bases and 3 bases, there was a span of 13 bases.

This chain connects TRBV6-1 to TRBJ1-5; no reliable D call. The CDR3 covers 13 residues. Trimming removed 5 bases from V and 6 bases from J, with 11 bases in between. From germline, CDR1 is MNHNS and CDR2 SASEGT. This chain's CDR3 is CASSLWVTQPQHF. The CDR3 DNA sequence: TGTGCCAGCAGTCTCTGGGTTACTCAGCCCCAGCATTTT.

This rearrangement joins TRBV5-1 to TRBJ2-1; D is uncertain. Germline lookup yields CDR1 SGHRS and CDR2 YFSETQ. The length of the CDR3 is 16 residues. The V end was cut by 4 bases, the J end by 6 bases, with 20 bases between. The CDR3 DNA is TGCGCCAGCAGCCTTGGGTCGACTGGTGTGATCAATGAGCAGTTCTTC. This encodes CASSLGSTGVINEQFF. The full variable domain, completed using reference TRBV5-1 and TRBJ2-1, is KAGVTQTPRYLIKTRGQQVTLSCSPISGHRSVSWYQQTPGQGLQFLFEYFSETQRNKGNFPGRFSGRQFSNSRSEMNVSTLELGDSALYLCASSLGSTGVINEQFFGPGTRLTVL.

The V and J genes are TRBV28 and TRBJ1-1; 9 nucleotides agree with TRBD1. Germline trimming cut 4 bases from V and 4 bases from J; bases unmatched to any gene: 25. Germline V gives CDR1 MDHEN, CDR2 SYDVKM. The CDR3 consists of 21 residues. The CDR3 DNA sequence: TGTGCCAGCAGTTCCCATATTTCCCATCCGGGACAGGGTTGGATAGGCACTGAAGCTTTCTTT. This gives the protein CASSSHISHPGQGWIGTEAFF.

The chain is built from TRBV18 and TRBJ2-3; D possibly uses TRBD1 or TRBD2 (5 bases each). CDR1 KGHSH and CDR2 LQKENI come from the germline V gene. Trimming removed 0 bases from V and 6 bases from J, with 16 bases in between. CDR3 length equals 16 residues. CDR3 sequence reads: CASSPPGGGRGDTQYF. In nucleotides, the CDR3 is TGTGCCAGCTCACCACCTGGTGGGGGTAGGGGCGATACGCAGTATTTT.

This clonotype has only a few counts. The chain uses TRBV28 and TRBJ2-5; no firm D call. This CDR3 region has 13 residues. V dropped 3 bases and J dropped 0 bases, with 5 bases sitting between them. Germline V lookup: CDR1 MDHEN, CDR2 SYDVKM. DNA for the CDR3: TGTGCCAGCAGTTTGCTGTACCAAGAGACCCAGTACTTC. Its protein product is CASSLLYQETQYF.

The chain couples TRBV6-2 or TRBV6-3 to TRBJ1-2; D may be TRBD1 (5 bases). The ends were cut back, 2 bases at V and 4 bases at J, with 17 bases in the middle. Germline assignment: CDR1 MNHEY and CDR2 SVGEGT. This CDR3 comprises 16 residues. CDR3 in DNA: TGTGCCAGCAGTTACACAGGACCGACTAGTGGCTATGGCTACACCTTC. Amino acid sequence: CASSYTGPTSGYGYTF.

This clonotype was detected many times. The rearrangement joins TRBV7-2 to TRBJ2-6, with D uncertain. The V end lost 2 bases, the J end lost 2 bases, and 7 bases lay between the germline ends. The CDR3 is 15 residues long. CDR1 SGHTA and CDR2 FQGNSA come from the germline V gene. The chain's CDR3 is CASSLKQPGANVLTF. The CDR3 DNA follows: TGTGCCAGCAGCTTAAAACAACCTGGGGCCAACGTCCTGACTTTC.